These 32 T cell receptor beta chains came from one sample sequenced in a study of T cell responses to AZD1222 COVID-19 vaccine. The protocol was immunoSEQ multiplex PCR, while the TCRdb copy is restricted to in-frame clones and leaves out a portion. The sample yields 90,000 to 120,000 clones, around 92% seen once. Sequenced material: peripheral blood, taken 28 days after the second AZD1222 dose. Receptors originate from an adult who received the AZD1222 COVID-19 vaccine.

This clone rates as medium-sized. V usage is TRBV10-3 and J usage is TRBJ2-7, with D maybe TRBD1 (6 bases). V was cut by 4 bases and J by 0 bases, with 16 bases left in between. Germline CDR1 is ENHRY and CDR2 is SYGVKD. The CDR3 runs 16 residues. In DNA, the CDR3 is TGTGCCATCAGTGGTGGACAGAAGGATTTCTCCTACGAGCAGTACTTC. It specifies CAISGGQKDFSYEQYF.

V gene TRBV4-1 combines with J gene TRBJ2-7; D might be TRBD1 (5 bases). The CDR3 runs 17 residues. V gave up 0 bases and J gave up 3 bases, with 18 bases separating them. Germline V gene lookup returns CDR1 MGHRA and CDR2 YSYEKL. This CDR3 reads CASSQEPSRTLFYEQYF. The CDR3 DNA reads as TGCGCCAGCAGCCAAGAACCCTCTAGGACATTATTCTACGAGCAGTACTTC.

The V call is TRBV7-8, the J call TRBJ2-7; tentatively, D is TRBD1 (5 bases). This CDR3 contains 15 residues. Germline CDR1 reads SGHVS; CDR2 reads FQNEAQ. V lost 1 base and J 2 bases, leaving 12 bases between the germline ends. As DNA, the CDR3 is TGTGCCAGCAGCTTAGGATCTGGGGCAACCTACGAGCAGTACTTC. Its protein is CASSLGSGATYEQYF.

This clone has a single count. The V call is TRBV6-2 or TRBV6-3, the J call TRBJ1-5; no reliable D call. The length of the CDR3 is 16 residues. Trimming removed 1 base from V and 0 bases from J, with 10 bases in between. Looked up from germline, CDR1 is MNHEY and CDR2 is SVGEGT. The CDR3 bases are TGTGCCAGCAGTTACTTGTTAGGGAGTAGCAATCAGCCCCAGCATTTT. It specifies CASSYLLGSSNQPQHF.

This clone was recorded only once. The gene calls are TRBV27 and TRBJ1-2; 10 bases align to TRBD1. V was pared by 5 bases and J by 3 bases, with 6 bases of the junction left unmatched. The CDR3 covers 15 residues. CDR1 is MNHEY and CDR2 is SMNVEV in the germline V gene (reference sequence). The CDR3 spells CASSQLGQGDYGYTF. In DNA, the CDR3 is TGTGCCAGCAGTCAGCTTGGACAGGGGGACTATGGCTACACCTTC.

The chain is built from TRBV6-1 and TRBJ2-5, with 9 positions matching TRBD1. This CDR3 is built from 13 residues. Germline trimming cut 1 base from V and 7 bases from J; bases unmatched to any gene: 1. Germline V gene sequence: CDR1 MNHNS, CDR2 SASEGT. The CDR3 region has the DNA TGTGCCAGCAGTGAAGGGACAGGGGTGACCCAGTACTTC. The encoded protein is CASSEGTGVTQYF.

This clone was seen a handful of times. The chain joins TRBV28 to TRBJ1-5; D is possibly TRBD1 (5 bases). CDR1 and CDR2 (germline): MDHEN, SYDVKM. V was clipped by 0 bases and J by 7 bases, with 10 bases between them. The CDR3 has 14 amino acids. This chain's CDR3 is CASSLWGGGQPQHF. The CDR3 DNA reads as TGTGCCAGCAGTTTATGGGGGGGAGGACAGCCCCAGCATTTT.

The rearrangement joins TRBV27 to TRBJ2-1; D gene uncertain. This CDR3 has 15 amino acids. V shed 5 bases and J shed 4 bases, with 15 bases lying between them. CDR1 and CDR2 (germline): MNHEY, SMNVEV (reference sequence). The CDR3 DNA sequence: TGTGCCAGCAGTCCACGCAAGGGTTCATACAATGAGCAGTTCTTC. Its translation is CASSPRKGSYNEQFF.

The CDR3 is CASSDPRGAEAFF. The CDR3 DNA reads as TGTGCCAGCAGTGACCCCCGTGGGGCTGAAGCTTTCTTT. The V call is TRBV6-1, the J call TRBJ1-1; D is uncertain. The CDR3 totals 13 residues. V was clipped by 3 bases and J by 6 bases, with 11 bases between them. CDR1 MNHNS and CDR2 SASEGT come from the germline V gene.

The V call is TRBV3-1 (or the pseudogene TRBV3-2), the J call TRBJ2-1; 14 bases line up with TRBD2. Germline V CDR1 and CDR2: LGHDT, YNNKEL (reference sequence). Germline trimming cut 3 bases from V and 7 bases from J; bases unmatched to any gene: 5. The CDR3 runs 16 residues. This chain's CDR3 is CASSHAGTSGRNEQFF. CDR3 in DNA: TGTGCCAGCAGCCACGCTGGGACTAGCGGGAGAAATGAGCAGTTCTTC.

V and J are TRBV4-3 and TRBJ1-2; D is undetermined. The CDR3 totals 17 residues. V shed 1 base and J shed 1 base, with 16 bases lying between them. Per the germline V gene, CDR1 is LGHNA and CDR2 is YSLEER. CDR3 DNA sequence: TGCGCCAGCAGCCAAGTCGTAAAGGGTAACGGTAACTATGGCTACACCTTC. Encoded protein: CASSQVVKGNGNYGYTF.

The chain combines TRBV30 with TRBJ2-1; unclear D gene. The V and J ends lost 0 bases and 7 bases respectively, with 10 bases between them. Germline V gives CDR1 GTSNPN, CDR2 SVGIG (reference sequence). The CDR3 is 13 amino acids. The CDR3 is CAWSVRVRNEQFF. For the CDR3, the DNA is TGTGCCTGGAGTGTTCGGGTCCGTAATGAGCAGTTCTTC.

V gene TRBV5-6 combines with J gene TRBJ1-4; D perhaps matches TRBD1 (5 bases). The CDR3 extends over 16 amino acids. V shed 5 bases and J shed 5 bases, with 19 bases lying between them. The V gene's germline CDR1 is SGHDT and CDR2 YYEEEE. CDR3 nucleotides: TGTGCCAGCAGTTATGCGGCGACAGTGAAGAATGAAAAACTGTTTTTT. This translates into CASSYAATVKNEKLFF.

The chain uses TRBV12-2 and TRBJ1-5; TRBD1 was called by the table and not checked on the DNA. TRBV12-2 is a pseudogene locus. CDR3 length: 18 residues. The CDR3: CASRLAWAGVHSNQPQHF. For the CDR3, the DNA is TGTGCAAGTCGCTTAGCTTGGGCAGGGGTCCATAGCAATCAGCCCCAGCATTTT.

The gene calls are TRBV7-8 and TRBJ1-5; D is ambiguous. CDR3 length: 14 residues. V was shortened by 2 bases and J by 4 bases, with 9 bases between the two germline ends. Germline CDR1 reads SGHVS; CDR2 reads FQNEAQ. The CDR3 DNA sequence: TGTGCCAGCAGCTTATCGGTTGGGAATCAGCCCCAGCATTTT. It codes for CASSLSVGNQPQHF.

The CDR3 bases are TGTGCCAGCAAGAGGGACAGGGTTTCCAATCAGCCCCAGCATTTT. It translates to CASKRDRVSNQPQHF. The chain joins TRBV2 to TRBJ1-5; 9 bases line up with TRBD1. CDR1 and CDR2 from the germline V gene are SNHLY and FYNNEI. The CDR3 contains 15 residues. V lost 7 bases to trimming and J lost 3 bases; unmatched junction nucleotides: 7.

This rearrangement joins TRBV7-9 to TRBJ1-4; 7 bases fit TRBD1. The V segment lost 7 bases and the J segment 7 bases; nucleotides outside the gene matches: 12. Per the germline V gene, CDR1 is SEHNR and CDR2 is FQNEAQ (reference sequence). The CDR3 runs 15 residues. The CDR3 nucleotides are TGTGCCAGCACCCGAGAGGGAGGGGGCGTTGAAAAACTGTTTTTT. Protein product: CASTREGGGVEKLFF. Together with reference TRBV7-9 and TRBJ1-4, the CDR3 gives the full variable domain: DTGVSQNPRHKITKRGQNVTFRCDPISEHNRLYWYRQTLGQGPEFLTYFQNEAQLEKSRLLSDRFSAERPKGSFSTLEIQRTEQGDSAMYLCASTREGGGVEKLFFGSGTQLSVL.

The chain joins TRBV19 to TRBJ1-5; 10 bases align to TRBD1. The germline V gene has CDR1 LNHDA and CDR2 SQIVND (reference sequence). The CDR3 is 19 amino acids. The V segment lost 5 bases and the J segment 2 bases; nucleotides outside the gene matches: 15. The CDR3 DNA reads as TGTGCCAGTAGTTCCACGGGGGGACAGGGGCGGTGGGGCAATCAGCCCCAGCATTTT. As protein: CASSSTGGQGRWGNQPQHF.

The CDR3 nucleotides read TGTGCCACCCCTTCCGTGCCCTGGTGGGCCAACGTCCTGACTTTC. Translated: CATPSVPWWANVLTF. The chain combines TRBV24-1 with TRBJ2-6; D uncertain. The V and J ends lost 9 bases and 5 bases respectively, with 16 bases between them. The germline gives CDR1 KGHDR, CDR2 SFDVKD. The CDR3 runs to 15 residues.

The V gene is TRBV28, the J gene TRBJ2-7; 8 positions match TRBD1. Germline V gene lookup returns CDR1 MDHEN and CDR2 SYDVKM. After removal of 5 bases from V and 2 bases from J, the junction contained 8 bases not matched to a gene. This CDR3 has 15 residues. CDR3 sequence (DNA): TGTGCCAGCAGTGGGACAGGTAGCCTACCCTACGAGCAGTACTTC. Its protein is CASSGTGSLPYEQYF.

CDR3 region: CASSSRLAGGLSDTQYF. The CDR3 DNA follows: TGTGCCAGCAGCTCTAGACTAGCGGGGGGGCTATCAGATACGCAGTATTTT. The J gene is TRBJ2-3, the V gene TRBV7-3, with 14 bases that match TRBD2. V was pared by 4 bases and J by 4 bases, with 7 bases of the junction left unmatched. The CDR3 length is 17 residues. CDR1 is SGHTA, CDR2 FQGTGA, per germline.

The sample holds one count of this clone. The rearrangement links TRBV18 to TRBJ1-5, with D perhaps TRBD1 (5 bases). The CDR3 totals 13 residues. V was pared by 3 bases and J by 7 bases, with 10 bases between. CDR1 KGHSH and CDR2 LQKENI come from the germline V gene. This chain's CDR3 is CASSPQGGQPQHF. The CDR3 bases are TGTGCCAGCTCACCGCAGGGCGGGCAGCCCCAGCATTTT. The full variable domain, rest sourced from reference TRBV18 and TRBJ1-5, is NAGVMQNPRHLVRRRGQEARLRCSPMKGHSHVYWYRQLPEEGLKFMVYLQKENIIDESGMPKERFSAEFPKEGPSILRIQQVVRGDSAAYFCASSPQGGQPQHFGDGTRLSIL.

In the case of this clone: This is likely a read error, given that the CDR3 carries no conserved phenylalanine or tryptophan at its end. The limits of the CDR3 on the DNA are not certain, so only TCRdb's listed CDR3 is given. The chain's CDR3 is CASRMGWYCLI. J is TRBJ2-7 and V is TRBV21-1. TRBV21-1 has pseudogene status. The CDR3 length is 11 residues, termini included.

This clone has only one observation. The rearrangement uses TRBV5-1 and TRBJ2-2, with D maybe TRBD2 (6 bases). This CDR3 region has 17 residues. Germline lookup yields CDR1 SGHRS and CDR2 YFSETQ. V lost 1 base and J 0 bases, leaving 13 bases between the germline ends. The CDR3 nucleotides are TGCGCCAGCAGCTTGATCGGGGGAAGTACGAACACCGGGGAGCTGTTTTTT. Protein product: CASSLIGGSTNTGELFF.

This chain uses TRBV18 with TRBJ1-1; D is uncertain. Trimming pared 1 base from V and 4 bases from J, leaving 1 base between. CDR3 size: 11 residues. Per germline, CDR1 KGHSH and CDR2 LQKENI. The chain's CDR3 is CASSPLTEAFF. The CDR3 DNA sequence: TGTGCCAGCTCACCACTCACTGAAGCTTTCTTT.

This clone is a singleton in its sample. DNA of the CDR3: TGTGCCAGCAGCCGACCGCCTTTCGAAGAGCAGTACTTC. It is translated as CASSRPPFEEQYF. The chain carries TRBV11-2 and TRBJ2-7, with D hard to call. Trimming took 5 bases from V and 7 from J, leaving 15 bases between them. The CDR3 spans 13 residues. Germline V gene lookup returns CDR1 SGHAT and CDR2 FQNNGV.

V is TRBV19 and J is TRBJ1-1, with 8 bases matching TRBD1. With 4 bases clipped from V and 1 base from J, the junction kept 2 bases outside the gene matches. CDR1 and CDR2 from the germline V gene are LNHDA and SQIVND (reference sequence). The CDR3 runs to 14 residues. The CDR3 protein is CASSTQGANTEAFF. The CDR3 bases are TGTGCCAGTAGTACGCAGGGGGCGAACACTGAAGCTTTCTTT. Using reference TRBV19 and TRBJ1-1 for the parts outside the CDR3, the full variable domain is DGGITQSPKYLFRKEGQNVTLSCEQNLNHDAMYWYRQDPGQGLRLIYYSQIVNDFQKGDIAEGYSVSREKKESFPLTVTSAQKNPTAFYLCASSTQGANTEAFFGQGTRLTVV.

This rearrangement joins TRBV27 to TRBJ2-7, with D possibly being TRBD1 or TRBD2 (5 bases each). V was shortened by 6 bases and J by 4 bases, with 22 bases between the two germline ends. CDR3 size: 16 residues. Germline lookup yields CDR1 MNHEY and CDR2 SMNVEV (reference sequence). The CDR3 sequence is CASSTGTPLAGYEQYF. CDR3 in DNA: TGTGCCAGCAGCACCGGGACGCCTTTAGCAGGGTACGAGCAGTACTTC.

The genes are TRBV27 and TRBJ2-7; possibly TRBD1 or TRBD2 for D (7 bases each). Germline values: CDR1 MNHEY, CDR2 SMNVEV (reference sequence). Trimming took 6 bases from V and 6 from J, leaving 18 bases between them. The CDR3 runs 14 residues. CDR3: CASSPGGGRPEQYF. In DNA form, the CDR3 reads TGTGCCAGCAGCCCAGGGGGGGGGCGTCCCGAGCAGTACTTC.

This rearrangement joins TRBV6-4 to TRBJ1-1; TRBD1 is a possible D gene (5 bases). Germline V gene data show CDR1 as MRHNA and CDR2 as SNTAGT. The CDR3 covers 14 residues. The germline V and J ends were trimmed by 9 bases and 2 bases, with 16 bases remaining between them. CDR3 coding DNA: TGTGCCAGTAGAGTACAGGAGTCAAACACTGAAGCTTTCTTT. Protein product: CASRVQESNTEAFF.

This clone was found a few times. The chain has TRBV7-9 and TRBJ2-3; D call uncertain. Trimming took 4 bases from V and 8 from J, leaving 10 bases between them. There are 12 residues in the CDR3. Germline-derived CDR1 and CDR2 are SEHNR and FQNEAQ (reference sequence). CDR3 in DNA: TGTGCCAGCAGCTCGAGCATGGGTACGCAGTATTTT. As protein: CASSSSMGTQYF.

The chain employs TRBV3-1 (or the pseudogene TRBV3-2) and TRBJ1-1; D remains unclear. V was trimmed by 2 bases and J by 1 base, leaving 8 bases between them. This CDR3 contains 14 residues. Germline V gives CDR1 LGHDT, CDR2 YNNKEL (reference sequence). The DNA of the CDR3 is TGTGCCAGCAGCCAAACCAATAGGAACACTGAAGCTTTCTTT. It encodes CASSQTNRNTEAFF.